The 15 T cell receptor beta chains presented below share a single source sample, sequenced in a study of regulatory T cells in long-lasting Graves disease. Libraries of TCR beta came from iRepertoire HTBI primers plus Arm-PCR of CDR3 regions. TCRdb fed the multiplex PCR reads into MiXCR, producing one record per CDR3 protein. The repertoire holds 580,000 or so distinct CDR3 sequences, with about 16% as singletons. The sample's time point: newly diagnosed GD, antithyroid drugs for less than 3 months. PBMCs provided the RNA from which the TCR library was made. These same records also appear under a second study, on T cells in Graves' hyperthyroidism and ophthalmopathy.

Sequenced here: peripheral blood mononuclear cells (PBMCs), sampled at new diagnosis, from a patient treated with antithyroid drugs. Every receptor here comes from a young man with Graves disease.

This clonotype occurred many times. The gene calls are TRBV7-3 and TRBJ2-1; no reliable D call. This CDR3 is 14 amino acids long. Deletions cut 1 base from V and 7 bases from J, with 11 bases between. Germline values: CDR1 SGHTA, CDR2 FQGTGA. This chain's CDR3 is CASSLNLATNEQFF. The CDR3 DNA reads as TGTGCCAGCAGCTTAAACTTAGCAACGAATGAGCAGTTCTTC.

This clonotype was counted ten times or more. J is TRBJ2-1 and V is TRBV7-9; no definite D call. Germline assignment: CDR1 SEHNR and CDR2 FQNEAQ (reference sequence). Between the trimmed V and J ends, which lost 5 bases and 2 bases, there was a span of 13 bases. The CDR3 has 15 residues. CDR3 in amino acids: CASSPTAAPYNEQFF. CDR3 nucleotides: TGTGCCAGCAGCCCCACCGCGGCACCCTACAATGAGCAGTTCTTC.

CDR3 nucleotides: TGCAGCGTTGAAAACAGTCAAGGTTCTGGAAAACTGTTTTTT. Translating it yields CSVENSQGSGKLFF. V is TRBV29-1 and J is TRBJ1-4, with D unresolved. The length of the CDR3 is 14 residues. Trimming cost V 2 bases and J 10 bases, with 17 bases left between them. The germline V gene encodes CDR1 SQVTM and CDR2 ANQGSEA.

This chain connects TRBV7-3 to TRBJ2-1; 10 bases map to TRBD2. This CDR3 comprises 19 residues. The ends lost 2 bases at V and 0 bases at J; junction bases unmatched: 10. Germline loops: CDR1 SGHTA, CDR2 FQGTGA. The CDR3 DNA reads as TGTGCCAGCAGCTTACGGCTAGCGGGAGTACGTGGCTCCTACAATGAGCAGTTCTTC. Amino acid sequence: CASSLRLAGVRGSYNEQFF.

This clonotype was found many times. J is TRBJ1-2 and V is TRBV30, with D perhaps matching TRBD1 (6 bases). Germline V gives CDR1 GTSNPN, CDR2 SVGIG (reference sequence). This CDR3 contains 16 residues. V was shortened by 8 bases and J by 0 bases, with 22 bases between the two germline ends. The CDR3 loop is CAGGDTQGIANYGYTF. The CDR3 DNA reads TGTGCCGGAGGAGATACCCAGGGGATAGCTAACTATGGCTACACCTTC.

This clonotype has just a few counts. CDR3 DNA sequence: TGTGCCAGCAGGTCCAACCACGAGCAGTACTTC. Protein sequence: CASRSNHEQYF. The chain joins TRBV3-1 to TRBJ2-7; D gene ambiguous. CDR1 is LGHDT and CDR2 is YNNKEL in the germline V gene (reference sequence). The CDR3 contains 11 residues. Deletions cut 6 bases from V and 5 bases from J, with 8 bases between.

At least ten counts were recorded for this clonotype. The rearrangement joins TRBV3-1 to TRBJ2-1; 7 positions agree with TRBD2. The V gene's germline CDR1 is LGHDT and CDR2 YNNKEL (reference sequence). With 2 bases clipped from V and 6 bases from J, the junction kept 7 bases outside the gene matches. There are 15 residues in the CDR3. In DNA form, the CDR3 reads TGTGCCAGCAGCCAACGGGGGGAGGGAATCAATGAGCAGTTCTTC. Residues: CASSQRGEGINEQFF.

The chain couples TRBV9 to TRBJ1-1, with 7 bases lining up with TRBD1. The germline V gene has CDR1 SGDLS and CDR2 YYNGEE. This CDR3 has 16 residues. The ends lost 4 bases at V and 2 bases at J; junction bases unmatched: 11. CDR3 DNA: TGTGCCAGCAGCCCCCGTAGGGGAGGGGGCAACACTGAAGCTTTCTTT. This encodes CASSPRRGGGNTEAFF.

The rearrangement joins TRBV2 to TRBJ2-7, with TRBD2 matching 13 bases. CDR3 size: 16 residues. V shed 6 bases and J 0 bases; nucleotides not matched to a gene: 5. CDR1 is SNHLY and CDR2 is FYNNEI in the germline V gene. CDR3: CASRLAGGYSSYEQYF. Here the CDR3 DNA reads TGTGCCAGCAGACTAGCGGGAGGGTACAGCTCCTACGAGCAGTACTTC.

The rearrangement uses TRBV4-1 and TRBJ2-3, with D perhaps matching TRBD2 (5 bases). Germline V gives CDR1 MGHRA, CDR2 YSYEKL. The V gene lost 3 bases and the J gene lost 2 bases, with 12 bases spanning the gap. CDR3 size: 15 residues. In nucleotides, the CDR3 is TGCGCCAGCAGCCAGACGAGCGGATACACAGATACGCAGTATTTT. Translated: CASSQTSGYTDTQYF.

This clonotype was seen only a few times. The rearrangement joins TRBV18 to TRBJ1-1; D uncertain. The ends were cut back, 4 bases at V and 0 bases at J, with 15 bases in the middle. The V gene's germline CDR1 is KGHSH and CDR2 LQKENI. CDR3 length: 16 amino acids. CDR3 DNA sequence: TGTGCCAGCTCACGGAGTTCCGGGGAGATGAACACTGAAGCTTTCTTT. Its translation is CASSRSSGEMNTEAFF.

The chain combines TRBV29-1 with TRBJ2-1; 9 bases line up with TRBD2. From germline, CDR1 is SQVTM and CDR2 ANQGSEA. V shed 4 bases and J 5 bases; nucleotides not matched to a gene: 3. There are 13 residues in the CDR3. CDR3 sequence: CSVGLAEHNEQFF. The CDR3 DNA reads as TGCAGCGTTGGACTAGCGGAACACAATGAGCAGTTCTTC.

This clonotype came up many times. The chain employs TRBV11-2 and TRBJ2-2; tentatively, D is TRBD2 (5 bases). Per the germline V gene, CDR1 is SGHAT and CDR2 is FQNNGV. V lost 3 bases to trimming and J lost 6 bases, with 11 bases between them. The CDR3 covers 14 residues. CDR3 loop: CASSFTGSPGELFF. In nucleotides, the CDR3 is TGTGCCAGCAGCTTCACGGGATCCCCCGGGGAGCTGTTTTTT.

This clonotype was counted many times. The chain recombines TRBV5-5 with TRBJ2-5; 7 bases agree with TRBD1. V lost 3 bases to trimming and J lost 2 bases; unmatched junction nucleotides: 7. This CDR3 has 15 residues. Germline lookup yields CDR1 SGHKS and CDR2 YYEKEE (reference sequence). CDR3 amino acids: CASSSPRQGQETQYF. The CDR3, as DNA: TGTGCCAGCAGCTCCCCAAGACAGGGACAAGAGACCCAGTACTTC.

This clonotype was observed a few times. This chain uses TRBV4-1 with TRBJ2-1, with 11 positions matching TRBD2. Germline trimming cut 3 bases from V and 2 bases from J; bases unmatched to any gene: 12. Looked up from germline, CDR1 is MGHRA and CDR2 is YSYEKL. The CDR3 is 19 amino acids. The CDR3 here is CASSHYVTTSGATYNEQFF. The CDR3 region has the DNA TGCGCCAGCAGCCACTACGTAACGACTAGCGGGGCTACCTACAATGAGCAGTTCTTC.